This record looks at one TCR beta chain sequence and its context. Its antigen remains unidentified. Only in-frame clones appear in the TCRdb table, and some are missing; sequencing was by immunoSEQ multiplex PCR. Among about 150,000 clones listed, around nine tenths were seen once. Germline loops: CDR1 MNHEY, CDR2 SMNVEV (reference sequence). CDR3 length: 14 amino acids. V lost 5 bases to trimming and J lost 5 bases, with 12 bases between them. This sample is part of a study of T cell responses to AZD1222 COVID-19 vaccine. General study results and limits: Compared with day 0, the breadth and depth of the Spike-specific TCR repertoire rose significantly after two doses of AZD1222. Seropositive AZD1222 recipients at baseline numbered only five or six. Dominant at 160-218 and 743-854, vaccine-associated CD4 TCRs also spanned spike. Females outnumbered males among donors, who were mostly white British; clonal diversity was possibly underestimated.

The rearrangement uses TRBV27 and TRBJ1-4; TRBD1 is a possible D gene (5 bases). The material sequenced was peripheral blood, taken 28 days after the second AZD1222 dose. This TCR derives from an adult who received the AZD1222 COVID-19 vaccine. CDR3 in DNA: TGTGCCAGCAGTCCTCAGGGAAGGAATGAAAAACTGTTTTTT. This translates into CASSPQGRNEKLFF. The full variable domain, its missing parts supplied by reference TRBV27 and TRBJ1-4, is EAQVTQNPRYLITVTGKKLTVTCSQNMNHEYMSWYRQDPGLGLRQIYYSMNVEVTDKGDVPEGYKVSRKEKRNFPLILESPSPNQTSLYFCASSPQGRNEKLFFGSGTQLSVL.